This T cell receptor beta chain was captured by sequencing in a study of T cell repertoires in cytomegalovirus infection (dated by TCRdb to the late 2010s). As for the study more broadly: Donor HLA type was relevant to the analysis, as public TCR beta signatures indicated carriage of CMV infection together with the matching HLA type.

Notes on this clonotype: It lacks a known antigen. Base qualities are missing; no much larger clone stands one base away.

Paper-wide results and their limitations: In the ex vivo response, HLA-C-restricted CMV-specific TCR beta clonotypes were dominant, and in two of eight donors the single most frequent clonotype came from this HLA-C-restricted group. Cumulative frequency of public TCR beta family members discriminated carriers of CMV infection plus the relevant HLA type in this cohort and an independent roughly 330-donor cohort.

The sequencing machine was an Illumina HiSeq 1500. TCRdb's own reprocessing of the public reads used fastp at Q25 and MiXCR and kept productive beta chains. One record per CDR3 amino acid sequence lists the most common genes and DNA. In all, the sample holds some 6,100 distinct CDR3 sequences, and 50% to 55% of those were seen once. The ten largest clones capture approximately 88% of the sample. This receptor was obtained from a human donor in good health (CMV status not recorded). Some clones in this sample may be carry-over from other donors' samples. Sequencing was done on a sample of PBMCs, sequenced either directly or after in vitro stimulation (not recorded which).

The DNA sequence is TGTGCCAGCAGCTCGGACAACCCTGGCGAAGAGCAGTACTTC. This gives the protein CASSSDNPGEEQYF. The rearranged segments are TRBV7-8 and TRBJ2-7, with TRBD1 tentatively as D gene (5 bases match). According to the germline V gene, CDR1 reads SGHVS and CDR2 reads FQNEAQ. The CDR3, cysteine through phenylalanine, is 14 amino acids long. Only the CDR3 DNA is retained, 42 bases long and in frame from the first base. V is shortened by 4 bases, J by 7 bases, and the region joining them spans 17 bases.